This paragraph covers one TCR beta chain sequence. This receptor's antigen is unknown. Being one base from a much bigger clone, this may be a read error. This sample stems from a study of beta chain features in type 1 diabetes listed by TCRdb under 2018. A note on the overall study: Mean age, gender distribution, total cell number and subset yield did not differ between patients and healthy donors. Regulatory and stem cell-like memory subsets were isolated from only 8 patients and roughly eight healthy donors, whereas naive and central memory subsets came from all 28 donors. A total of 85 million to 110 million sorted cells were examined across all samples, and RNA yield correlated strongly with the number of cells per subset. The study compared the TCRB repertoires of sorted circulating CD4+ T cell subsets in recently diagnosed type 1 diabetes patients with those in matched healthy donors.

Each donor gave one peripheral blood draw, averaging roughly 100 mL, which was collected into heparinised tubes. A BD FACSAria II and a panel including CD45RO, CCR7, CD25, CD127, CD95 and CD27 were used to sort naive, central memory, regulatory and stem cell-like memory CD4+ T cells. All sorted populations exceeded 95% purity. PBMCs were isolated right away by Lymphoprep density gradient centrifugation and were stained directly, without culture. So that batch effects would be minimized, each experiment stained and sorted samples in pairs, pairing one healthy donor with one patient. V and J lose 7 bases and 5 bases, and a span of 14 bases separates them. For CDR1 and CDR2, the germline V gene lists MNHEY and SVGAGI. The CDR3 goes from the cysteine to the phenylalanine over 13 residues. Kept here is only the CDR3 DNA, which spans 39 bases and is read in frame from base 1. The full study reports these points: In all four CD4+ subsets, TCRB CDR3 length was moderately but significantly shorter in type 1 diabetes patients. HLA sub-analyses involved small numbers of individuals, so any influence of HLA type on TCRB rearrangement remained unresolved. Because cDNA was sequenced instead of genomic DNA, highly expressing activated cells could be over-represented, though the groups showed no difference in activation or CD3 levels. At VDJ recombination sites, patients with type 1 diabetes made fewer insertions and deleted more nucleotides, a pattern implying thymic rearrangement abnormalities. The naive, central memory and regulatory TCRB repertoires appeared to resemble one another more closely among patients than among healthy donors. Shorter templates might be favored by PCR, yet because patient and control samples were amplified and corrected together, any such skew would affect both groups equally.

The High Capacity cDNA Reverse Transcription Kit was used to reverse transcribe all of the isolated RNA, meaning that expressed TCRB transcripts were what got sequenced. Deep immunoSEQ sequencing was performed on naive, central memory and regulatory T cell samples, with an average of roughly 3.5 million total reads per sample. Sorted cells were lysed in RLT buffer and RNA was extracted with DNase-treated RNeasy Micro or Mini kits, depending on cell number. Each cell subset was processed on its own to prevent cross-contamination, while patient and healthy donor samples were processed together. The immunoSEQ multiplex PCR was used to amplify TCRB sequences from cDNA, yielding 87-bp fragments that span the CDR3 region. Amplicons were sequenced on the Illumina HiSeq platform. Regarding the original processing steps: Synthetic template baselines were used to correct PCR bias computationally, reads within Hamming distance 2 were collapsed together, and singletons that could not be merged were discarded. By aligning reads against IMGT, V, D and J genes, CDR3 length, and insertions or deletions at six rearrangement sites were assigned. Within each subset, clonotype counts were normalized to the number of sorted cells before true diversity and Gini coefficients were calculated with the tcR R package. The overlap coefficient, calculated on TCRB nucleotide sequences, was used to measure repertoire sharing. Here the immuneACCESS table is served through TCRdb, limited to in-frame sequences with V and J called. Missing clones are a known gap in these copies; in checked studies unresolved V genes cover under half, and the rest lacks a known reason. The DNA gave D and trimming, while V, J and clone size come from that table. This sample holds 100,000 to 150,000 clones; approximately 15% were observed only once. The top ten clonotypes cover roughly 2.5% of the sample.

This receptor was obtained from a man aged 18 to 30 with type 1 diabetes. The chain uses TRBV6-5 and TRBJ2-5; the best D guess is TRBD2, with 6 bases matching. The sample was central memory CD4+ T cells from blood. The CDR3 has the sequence CASKRRARETQYF. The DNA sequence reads TGTGCCAGCAAACGGAGGGCTCGGGAGACCCAGTACTTC.